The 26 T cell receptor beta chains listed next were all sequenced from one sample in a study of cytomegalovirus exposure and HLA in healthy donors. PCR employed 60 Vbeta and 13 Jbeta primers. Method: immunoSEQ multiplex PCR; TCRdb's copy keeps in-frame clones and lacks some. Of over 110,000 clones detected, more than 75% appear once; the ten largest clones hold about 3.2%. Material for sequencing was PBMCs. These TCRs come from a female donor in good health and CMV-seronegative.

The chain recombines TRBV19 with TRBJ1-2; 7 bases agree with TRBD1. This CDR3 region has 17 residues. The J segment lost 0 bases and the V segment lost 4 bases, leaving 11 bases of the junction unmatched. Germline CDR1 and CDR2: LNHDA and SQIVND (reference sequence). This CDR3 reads CASSNYRGLKSNYGYTF. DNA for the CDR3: TGTGCCAGTAGTAACTACAGGGGACTTAAATCTAACTATGGCTACACCTTC.

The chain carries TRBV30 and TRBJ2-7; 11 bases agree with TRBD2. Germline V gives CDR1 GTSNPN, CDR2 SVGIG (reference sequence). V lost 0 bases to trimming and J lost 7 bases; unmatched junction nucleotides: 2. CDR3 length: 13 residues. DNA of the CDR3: TGTGCCTGGAGTGTGGGACTAGCGGTGGAGCAGTACTTC. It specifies CAWSVGLAVEQYF.

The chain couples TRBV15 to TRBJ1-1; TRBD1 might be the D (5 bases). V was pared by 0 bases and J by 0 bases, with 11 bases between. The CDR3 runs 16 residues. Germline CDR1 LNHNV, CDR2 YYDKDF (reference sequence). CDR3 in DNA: TGTGCCACCAGCAGAGATGGGGCAGGGTTGAACACTGAAGCTTTCTTT. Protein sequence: CATSRDGAGLNTEAFF.

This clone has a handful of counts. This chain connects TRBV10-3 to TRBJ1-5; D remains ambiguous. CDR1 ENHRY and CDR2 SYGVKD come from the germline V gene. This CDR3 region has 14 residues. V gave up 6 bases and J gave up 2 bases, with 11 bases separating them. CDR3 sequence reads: CAISPGSGNQPQHF. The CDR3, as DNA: TGTGCCATCAGCCCTGGCTCAGGCAATCAGCCCCAGCATTTT.

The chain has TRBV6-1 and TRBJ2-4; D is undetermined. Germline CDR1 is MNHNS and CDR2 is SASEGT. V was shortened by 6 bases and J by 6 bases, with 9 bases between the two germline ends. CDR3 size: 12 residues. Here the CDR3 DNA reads TGTGCCAGCAGCGATCAGATAAACATTCAGTACTTC. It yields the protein CASSDQINIQYF.

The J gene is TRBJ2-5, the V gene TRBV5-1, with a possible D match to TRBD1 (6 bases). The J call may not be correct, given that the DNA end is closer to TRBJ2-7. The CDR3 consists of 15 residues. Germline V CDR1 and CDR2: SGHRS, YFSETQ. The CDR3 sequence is CASSSTDSEKGEQYF. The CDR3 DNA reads TGCGCCAGCAGCTCAACGGACAGCGAAAAAGGCGAGCAGTACTTC.

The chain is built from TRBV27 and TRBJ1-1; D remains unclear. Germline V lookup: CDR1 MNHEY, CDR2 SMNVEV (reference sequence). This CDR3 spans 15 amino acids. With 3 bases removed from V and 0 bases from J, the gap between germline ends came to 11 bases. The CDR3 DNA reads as TGTGCCAGCAGTTTTGGTCAGAACATGAACACTGAAGCTTTCTTT. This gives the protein CASSFGQNMNTEAFF.

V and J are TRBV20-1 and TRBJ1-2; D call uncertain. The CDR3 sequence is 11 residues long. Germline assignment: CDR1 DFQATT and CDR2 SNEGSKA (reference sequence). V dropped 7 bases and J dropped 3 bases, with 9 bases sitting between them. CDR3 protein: CSVKIDYGYTF. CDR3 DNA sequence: TGCAGTGTCAAAATTGACTATGGCTACACCTTC.

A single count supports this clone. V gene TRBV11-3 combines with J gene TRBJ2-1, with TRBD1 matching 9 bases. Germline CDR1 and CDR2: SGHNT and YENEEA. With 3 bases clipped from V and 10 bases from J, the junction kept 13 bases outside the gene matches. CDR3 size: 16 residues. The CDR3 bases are TGTGCCAGCAGCTTCGGACGGACAGGGGCCCAAGAGGAGCAGTTCTTC. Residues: CASSFGRTGAQEEQFF.

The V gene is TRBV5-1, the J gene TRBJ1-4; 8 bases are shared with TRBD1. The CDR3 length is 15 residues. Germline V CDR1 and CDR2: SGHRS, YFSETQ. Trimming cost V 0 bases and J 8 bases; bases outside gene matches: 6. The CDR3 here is CASSLGGQGREKLFF. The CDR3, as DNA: TGCGCCAGCAGCTTGGGTGGACAGGGACGGGAAAAACTGTTTTTT.

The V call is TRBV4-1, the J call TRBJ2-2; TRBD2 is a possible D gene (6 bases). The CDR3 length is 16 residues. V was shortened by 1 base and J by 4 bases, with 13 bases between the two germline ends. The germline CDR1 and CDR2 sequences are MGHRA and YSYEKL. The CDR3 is CASSQVSGDSTGELFF. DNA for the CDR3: TGCGCCAGCAGCCAAGTCTCGGGGGACTCCACCGGGGAGCTGTTTTTT.

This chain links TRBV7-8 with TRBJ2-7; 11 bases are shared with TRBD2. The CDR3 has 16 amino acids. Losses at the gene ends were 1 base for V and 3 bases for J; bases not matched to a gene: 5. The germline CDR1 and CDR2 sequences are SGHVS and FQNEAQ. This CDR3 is CASSLEGTSGVYEQYF. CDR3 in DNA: TGTGCCAGCAGCTTAGAGGGGACTAGCGGAGTCTACGAGCAGTACTTC. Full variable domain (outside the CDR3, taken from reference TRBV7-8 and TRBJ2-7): GAGVSQSPRYKVAKRGQDVALRCDPISGHVSLFWYQQALGQGPEFLTYFQNEAQLDKSGLPSDRFFAERPEGSVSTLKIQRTQQEDSAVYLCASSLEGTSGVYEQYFGPGTRLTVT.

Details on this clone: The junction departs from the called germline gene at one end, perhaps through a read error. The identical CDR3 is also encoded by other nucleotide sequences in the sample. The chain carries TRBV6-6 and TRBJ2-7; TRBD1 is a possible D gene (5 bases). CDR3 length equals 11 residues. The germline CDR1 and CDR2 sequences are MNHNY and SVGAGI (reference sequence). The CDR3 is CASSYERTPVF. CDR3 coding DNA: TGTGCCAGCAGTTACGAGAGGACACCCGTCTTC.

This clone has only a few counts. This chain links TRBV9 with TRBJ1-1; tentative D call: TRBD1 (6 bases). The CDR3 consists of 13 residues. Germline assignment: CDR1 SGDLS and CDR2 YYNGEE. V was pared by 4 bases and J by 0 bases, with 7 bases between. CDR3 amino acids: CASSQGMNTEAFF. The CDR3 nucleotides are TGTGCCAGCAGCCAGGGGATGAACACTGAAGCTTTCTTT.

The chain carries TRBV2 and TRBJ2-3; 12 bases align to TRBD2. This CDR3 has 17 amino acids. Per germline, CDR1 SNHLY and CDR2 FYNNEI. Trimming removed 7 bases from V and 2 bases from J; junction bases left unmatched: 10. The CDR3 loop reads CASTTWTSGISTDTQYF. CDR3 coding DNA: TGTGCCAGCACAACCTGGACTAGCGGGATTTCCACAGATACGCAGTATTTT. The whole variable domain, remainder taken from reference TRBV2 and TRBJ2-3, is EPEVTQTPSHQVTQMGQEVILRCVPISNHLYFYWYRQILGQKVEFLVSFYNNEISEKSEIFDDQFSVERPDGSNFTLKIRSTKLEDSAMYFCASTTWTSGISTDTQYFGPGTRLTVL.

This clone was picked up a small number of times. The CDR3 region has the DNA TGCGCCAGCAGCCAGGGGGGGACTTACAGCTCCTACAATGAGCAGTTCTTC. It yields the protein CASSQGGTYSSYNEQFF. The chain uses TRBV4-1 and TRBJ2-1, with 7 bases identical to TRBD2. The V gene's germline CDR1 is MGHRA and CDR2 YSYEKL. V lost 3 bases to trimming and J lost 0 bases; unmatched junction nucleotides: 8. This CDR3 region has 17 residues.

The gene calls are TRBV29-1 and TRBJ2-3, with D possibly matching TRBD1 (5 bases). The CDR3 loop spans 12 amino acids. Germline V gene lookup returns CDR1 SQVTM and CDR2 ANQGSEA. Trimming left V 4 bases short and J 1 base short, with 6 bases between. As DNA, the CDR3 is TGCAGCGTTGGGGGCGGCACAGATACGCAGTATTTT. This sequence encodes CSVGGGTDTQYF.

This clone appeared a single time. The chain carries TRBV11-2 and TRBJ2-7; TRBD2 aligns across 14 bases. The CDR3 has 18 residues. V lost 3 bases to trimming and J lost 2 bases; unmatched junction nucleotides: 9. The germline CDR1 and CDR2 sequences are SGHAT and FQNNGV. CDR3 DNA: TGTGCCAGCAGCTTCACCGTCGGGACTAGCGGGAGCGCCTACGAGCAGTACTTC. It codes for CASSFTVGTSGSAYEQYF.

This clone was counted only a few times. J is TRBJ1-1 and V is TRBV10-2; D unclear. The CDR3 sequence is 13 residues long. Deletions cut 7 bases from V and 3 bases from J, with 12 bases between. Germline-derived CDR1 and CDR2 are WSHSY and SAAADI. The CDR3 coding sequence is TGCGCCAGCACCCCGGCGGATTACACTGAAGCTTTCTTT. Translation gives CASTPADYTEAFF.

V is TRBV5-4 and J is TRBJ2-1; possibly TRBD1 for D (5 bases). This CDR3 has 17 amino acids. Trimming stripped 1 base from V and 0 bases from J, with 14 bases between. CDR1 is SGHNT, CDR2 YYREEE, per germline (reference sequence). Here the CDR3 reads CASSLNSGYGSYNEQFF. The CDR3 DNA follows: TGTGCCAGCAGCTTGAATTCAGGGTACGGCTCCTACAATGAGCAGTTCTTC.

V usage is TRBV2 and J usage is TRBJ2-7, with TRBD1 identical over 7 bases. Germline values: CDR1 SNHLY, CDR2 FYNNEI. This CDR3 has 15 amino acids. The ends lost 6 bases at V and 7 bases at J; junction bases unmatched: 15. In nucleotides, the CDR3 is TGTGCCAGCAGGGCAATTTTAGGGGGCCGGGGAGAGCAGTACTTC. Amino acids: CASRAILGGRGEQYF.

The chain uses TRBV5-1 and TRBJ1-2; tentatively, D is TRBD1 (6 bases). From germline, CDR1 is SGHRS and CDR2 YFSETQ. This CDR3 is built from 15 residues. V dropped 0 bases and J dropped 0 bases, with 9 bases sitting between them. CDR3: CASSLGGGSNYGYTF. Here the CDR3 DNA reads TGCGCCAGCAGCTTGGGAGGGGGATCTAACTATGGCTACACCTTC.

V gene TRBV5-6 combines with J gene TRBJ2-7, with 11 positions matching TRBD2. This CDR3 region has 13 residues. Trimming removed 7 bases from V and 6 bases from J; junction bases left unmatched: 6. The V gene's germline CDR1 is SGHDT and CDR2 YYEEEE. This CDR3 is CASGLAGGGEQYF. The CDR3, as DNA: TGTGCCAGCGGCCTAGCGGGAGGAGGCGAGCAGTACTTC.

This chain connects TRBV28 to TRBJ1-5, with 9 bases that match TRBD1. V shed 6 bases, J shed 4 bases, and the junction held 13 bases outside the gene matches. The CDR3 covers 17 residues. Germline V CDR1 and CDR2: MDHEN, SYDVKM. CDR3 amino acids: CASSLSWTGDTNQPQHF. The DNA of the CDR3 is TGTGCCAGCAGCCTATCCTGGACAGGGGATACGAATCAGCCCCAGCATTTT.

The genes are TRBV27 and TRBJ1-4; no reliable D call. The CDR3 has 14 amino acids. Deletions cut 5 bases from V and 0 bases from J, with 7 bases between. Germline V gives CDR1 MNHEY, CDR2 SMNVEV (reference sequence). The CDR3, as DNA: TGTGCCAGCAGTCCACTAACAACTAATGAAAAACTGTTTTTT. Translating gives CASSPLTTNEKLFF.

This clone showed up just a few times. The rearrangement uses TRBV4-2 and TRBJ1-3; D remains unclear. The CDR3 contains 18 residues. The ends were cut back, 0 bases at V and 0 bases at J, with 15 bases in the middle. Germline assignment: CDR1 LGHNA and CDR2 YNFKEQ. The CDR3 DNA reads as TGTGCCAGCAGCCAAGAAGCGTCGCGGGTCCACTCTGGAAACACCATATATTTT. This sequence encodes CASSQEASRVHSGNTIYF.